Following are 9 T cell receptor beta chains from one sample sequenced in a study of control samples from healthy donors and cancer patients. This table comes from immunoSEQ multiplex PCR, and its TCRdb copy is limited to in-frame clones, with some not included. The sample has around 94,000 clones, about nine tenths seen once. The specimen was blood. The receptors here all came from a woman between 18 and 29 years old in good health.

The chain carries TRBV4-1 and TRBJ2-5; 8 bases fit TRBD2. Germline V gene lookup returns CDR1 MGHRA and CDR2 YSYEKL. V lost 4 bases to trimming and J lost 3 bases; unmatched junction nucleotides: 10. The CDR3 consists of 16 residues. CDR3 protein: CASSLPRSGGEETQYF. The CDR3 DNA reads as TGCGCCAGCAGCCTCCCACGATCCGGGGGGGAAGAGACCCAGTACTTC.

This chain connects TRBV19 to TRBJ1-2, with D maybe TRBD1 (5 bases). CDR1 is LNHDA and CDR2 is SQIVND in the germline V gene (reference sequence). There are 13 residues in the CDR3. Trimming took 7 bases from V and 3 from J, leaving 12 bases between them. This chain's CDR3 is CASTDGGYYGYTF. The CDR3 DNA reads TGTGCCAGTACCGATGGGGGGTACTATGGCTACACCTTC.

This chain links TRBV5-5 with TRBJ1-5; D unresolved. This CDR3 has 16 residues. The germline V and J ends were trimmed by 0 bases and 4 bases, with 14 bases remaining between them. Germline V gene data show CDR1 as SGHKS and CDR2 as YYEKEE (reference sequence). CDR3 coding DNA: TGTGCCAGCAGCTTGGCCGTCAGCCTTCTAAATCAGCCCCAGCATTTT. Translated: CASSLAVSLLNQPQHF. The entire variable domain, with the rest obtained from reference TRBV5-5 and TRBJ1-5, is as follows: DAGVTQSPTHLIKTRGQQVTLRCSPISGHKSVSWYQQVLGQGPQFIFQYYEKEERGRGNFPDRFSARQFPNYSSELNVNALLLGDSALYLCASSLAVSLLNQPQHFGDGTRLSIL.

The J gene is TRBJ1-3, the V gene TRBV5-1; 7 bases align to TRBD1. Trimming cost V 3 bases and J 9 bases; bases outside gene matches: 9. The CDR3 loop spans 14 amino acids. The germline gives CDR1 SGHRS, CDR2 YFSETQ. CDR3 protein: CASSSGTDDATIYF. CDR3 DNA: TGCGCCAGCAGCTCAGGGACAGACGATGCCACCATATATTTT.

J is TRBJ2-3 and V is TRBV6-5, with 7 bases identical to TRBD2. This CDR3 has 15 residues. With 2 bases clipped from V and 5 bases from J, the junction kept 7 bases outside the gene matches. Germline-derived CDR1 and CDR2 are MNHEY and SVGAGI. The CDR3, as DNA: TGTGCCAGCAGTTACCGTGGGGGAGGGGAAGATACGCAGTATTTT. Translating gives CASSYRGGGEDTQYF.

The chain links TRBV27 to TRBJ1-1; tentative D call: TRBD1 (5 bases). The CDR3 loop spans 13 amino acids. V was pared by 6 bases and J by 0 bases, with 8 bases between. Per the germline V gene, CDR1 is MNHEY and CDR2 is SMNVEV (reference sequence). CDR3 nucleotide sequence: TGTGCCAGCAGCCAGGGAATGAACACTGAAGCTTTCTTT. It codes for CASSQGMNTEAFF.

The chain recombines TRBV7-3 with TRBJ1-2, with TRBD1 matching 8 bases. This CDR3 region has 15 residues. Unmatched junction bases numbered 8, after V lost 5 bases and J lost 3 bases. Germline CDR1 is SGHTA and CDR2 is FQGTGA. This chain's CDR3 is CASSPGTGKDYGYTF. DNA for the CDR3: TGTGCCAGCAGCCCCGGGACAGGAAAGGACTATGGCTACACCTTC.

The V call is TRBV7-9, the J call TRBJ2-2, with 7 positions matching TRBD2. The germline V gene has CDR1 SEHNR and CDR2 FQNEAQ (reference sequence). The length of the CDR3 is 16 residues. The junction had 6 bases not matched to a gene; V was cut back by 5 bases and J by 0 bases. The CDR3 reads CASSTSSGTNTGELFF. DNA of the CDR3: TGTGCCAGCAGCACCTCTAGCGGCACGAACACCGGGGAGCTGTTTTTT. The full variable domain, completed using reference TRBV7-9 and TRBJ2-2, is DTGVSQNPRHKITKRGQNVTFRCDPISEHNRLYWYRQTLGQGPEFLTYFQNEAQLEKSRLLSDRFSAERPKGSFSTLEIQRTEQGDSAMYLCASSTSSGTNTGELFFGEGSRLTVL.

The chain combines TRBV3-1 (or the pseudogene TRBV3-2) with TRBJ2-5, with a tentative D call TRBD2 (5 bases). CDR1 and CDR2 from the germline V gene are LGHDT and YNNKEL (reference sequence). The CDR3 spans 15 residues. With 2 bases removed from V and 1 base from J, the gap between germline ends came to 11 bases. CDR3 DNA: TGTGCCAGCAGCCAATTTTCTAGCCCCCAAGAGACCCAGTACTTC. It codes for CASSQFSSPQETQYF.